This entry describes one T cell receptor beta chain. There are a few counts of this clone. Its target antigen remains unknown. Base quality data are lacking; no much larger clone is found one base away. These data come from a study of graft-versus-host responses after intestinal transplantation (dated by TCRdb to about 2021). Context from the whole study: Multivisceral, liver-intestinal, or isolated intestinal transplants were received by the recipients. Every recipient was given anti-thymocyte globulin induction, followed by 2 to 3 years of maintenance tacrolimus and steroids. Graft-versus-host and host-versus-graft alloreactive T cell clones were tracked in the graft, circulation and bone marrow after intestinal transplantation using bulk TCR-beta CDR3 sequencing. Alloreactive clones were identified by sequencing pre-transplant mixed lymphocyte reaction products and comparing these products with unstimulated pre-transplant donor and recipient T cells. The cohort enrolled 20 to 30 intestinal transplant recipients, one of whom was a retransplant, and a few patients without pretransplant specimens were excluded. A peak of at least 4% donor T cells among recipient peripheral blood mononuclear cells was the definition used for donor T cell macrochimerism. Rather than being sequenced by the commercial service, samples from a few later patients were sequenced in-house on an Illumina MiSeq and processed with MiXCR. Broader findings and caveats from the paper: Early after transplant, peak levels of circulating GvH clones were associated with declines in HvG clones. Conclusions were limited by the relatively low number and heterogeneity of intestinal transplant patients. GvH clones were detected in recipient bone marrow, and some of these GvH clones were observed earlier in ileal mucosa or blood, consistent with an intestinal mucosal origin. High GvH to HvG T cell clonal ratios were observed in the allografts of patients with donor T cell macrochimerism.

Blood samples were collected up to 4 times in the first month after transplant and then at least monthly when available. The library relied on the immunoSEQ multiplex PCR assay. Adaptive Biotechnologies carried out high-throughput TCR-beta CDR3 sequencing of genomic DNA for most patients. The paper's data handling went like this. Adaptive's ImmunoSEQ software was the source of the TCR sequencing data for 18 patients, while a few other patients were processed with MiXCR and VDJtools. CDR3 nucleotide sequences shared between donor and recipient were removed because their origin could not be assigned. At least 2-fold expansion over unstimulated cells and a minimum CFSE-low frequency of 0.002% (template counts) or 0.001% (read counts) were required for clones to be classified as alloreactive. Clones detected in sequenced pre-transplant spleen, lymph node, or MLR CFSE-low populations of the donor or recipient were defined as mappable. Cumulative frequency of alloreactive clones was calculated as a percentage of all sequences weighted by copy number. The table was pulled from immuneACCESS by TCRdb, which kept in-frame rearrangements only. Such tables lose some clones; where checked, under half of the loss comes from unresolved V genes, and the rest has no known cause. The DNA was the basis for D and trimming; V, J and clone size are from that table. This sample comprises over 8,000 clones, 93% of them detected only once. The ten top clones hold around 2.3% of the sample.

Its CDR3 holds 14 amino acids, cysteine through phenylalanine. The kept DNA is CDR3 alone, 42 bases in frame from the first base. The germline V gene sets CDR1 to MNHEY and CDR2 to SVGAGI. Ends trimmed: V by 6 bases, J by 3 bases; bases unmatched to a gene: 5. The TCR was taken from a human patient who received an intestinal transplant, so some T cells may come from the graft donor. The sequence joins TRBV6-5 to TRBJ2-7; 10 bases in the middle match TRBD1. The sequencing used PBMCs, collected 11 days after intestinal transplantation. The CDR3 sequence is CASRLGQGIYEQYF. The DNA sequence is given as TGTGCCAGCAGGCTGGGACAGGGGATCTACGAGCAGTACTTC.